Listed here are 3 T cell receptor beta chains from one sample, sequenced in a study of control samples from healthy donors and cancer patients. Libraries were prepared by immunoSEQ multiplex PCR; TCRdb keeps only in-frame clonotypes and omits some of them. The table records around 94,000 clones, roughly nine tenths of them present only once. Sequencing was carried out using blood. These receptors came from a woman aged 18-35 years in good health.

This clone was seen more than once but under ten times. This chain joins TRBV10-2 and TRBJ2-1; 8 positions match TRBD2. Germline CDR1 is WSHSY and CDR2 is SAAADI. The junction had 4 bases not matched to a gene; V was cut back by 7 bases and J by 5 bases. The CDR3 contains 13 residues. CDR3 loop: CASTRGGNNEQFF. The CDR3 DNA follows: TGCGCCAGCACTCGGGGGGGTAACAATGAGCAGTTCTTC.

The CDR3 bases are TGTGCCAGCAGCTTAGTCCCCCGAGGAGGACTGTCCCAGTATTTT. Its protein product is CASSLVPRGGLSQYF. This chain uses TRBV11-2 with TRBJ2-3, with a possible D match to TRBD2 (5 bases). With 1 base removed from V and 12 bases from J, the gap between germline ends came to 20 bases. Germline CDR1 SGHAT, CDR2 FQNNGV. The CDR3 runs to 15 residues.

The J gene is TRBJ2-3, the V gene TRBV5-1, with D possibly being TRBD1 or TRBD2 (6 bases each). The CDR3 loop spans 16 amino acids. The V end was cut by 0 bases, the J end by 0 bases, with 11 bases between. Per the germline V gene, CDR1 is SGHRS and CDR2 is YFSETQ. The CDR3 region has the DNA TGCGCCAGCAGCTTGGTTCGGGGGCCTAGCACAGATACGCAGTATTTT. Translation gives CASSLVRGPSTDTQYF.